This is a list of T cell receptor beta chains from one sample in a study of tumor-infiltrating lymphocytes in primary liver carcinoma. TCRdb independently ran MiXCR on the multiplex PCR reads; one entry per CDR3 protein. This sample has fewer than 400,000 distinct CDR3 sequences, with nearly 60% found just once. The sample taken for sequencing was peripheral blood. The receptor set was obtained from a woman between 25 and 40 years old with primary liver carcinoma and hepatitis B virus infection. The CDR3 runs from the conserved cysteine through the conserved F or W. D genes are given only for firm matches. The size field is filled for only some rows; it gives once, few, many or a size class.

j_gene: TRBJ2-1
d_gene: .
abundance: .
v_gene: TRBV5-6
CDR3nt: TGTGCCAGCACCCGACAGGACTACAATGAGCAGTTCTTC
CDR3aa: CASTRQDYNEQFF

j_gene: TRBJ1-2
d_gene: TRBD1
abundance: .
v_gene: TRBV6-2/TRBV6-3
CDR3nt: TGTGCCAGCAGCCAGGGGGTCGGCGGCTACACCTTC
CDR3aa: CASSQGVGGYTF

j_gene: TRBJ1-1
d_gene: TRBD1
abundance: few
v_gene: TRBV12-3/TRBV12-4
CDR3nt: TGTGCCAGCAGTTTGAGGACAGGCAACACTGAAGCTTTCTTT
CDR3aa: CASSLRTGNTEAFF

j_gene: TRBJ2-1
d_gene: .
abundance: .
v_gene: TRBV11-3
CDR3nt: TGTGCCAGCAGCTTGGGATTAGTCGCCTACAATGTGCATTTCTTC
CDR3aa: CASSLGLVAYNVHFF

j_gene: TRBJ1-1
d_gene: .
abundance: .
v_gene: TRBV29-1
CDR3nt: TGCAGCATTGGTGGGGGGTCTTACACTGAAGCTTTCTTT
CDR3aa: CSIGGGSYTEAFF

j_gene: TRBJ2-3
d_gene: .
abundance: .
v_gene: TRBV4-1
CDR3nt: TGCGCCAGCACCCTAACCCACGGGGACGTCACAGATACGCAGTATTTT
CDR3aa: CASTLTHGDVTDTQYF

j_gene: TRBJ2-2
d_gene: .
abundance: many
v_gene: TRBV11-2
CDR3nt: TGTGCCAGCAGCTTAGTTGCGAGCGGAGCGAACACCGGGGAGCTGTTTTTT
CDR3aa: CASSLVASGANTGELFF

j_gene: TRBJ2-5
d_gene: TRBD2
abundance: .
v_gene: TRBV5-1
CDR3nt: TGTGCCAGCAGCCGGGGACTAGCGGGAGCAGAGACCCAGTACTTC
CDR3aa: CASSRGLAGAETQYF

j_gene: TRBJ2-2
d_gene: .
abundance: .
v_gene: TRBV5-1
CDR3nt: TGCACCAGCAGCTTGGCCGTCATGGACACCGGGGAGCTGTTTTTT
CDR3aa: CTSSLAVMDTGELFF

j_gene: TRBJ2-1
d_gene: TRBD2
abundance: .
v_gene: TRBV12-3/TRBV12-4
CDR3nt: TGTGCCAGCAACCTGTCCGGGACTAGCGGACCTGAGCAGTTATTC
CDR3aa: CASNLSGTSGPEQLF

j_gene: TRBJ2-3
d_gene: .
abundance: once
v_gene: TRBV11-2
CDR3nt: TGTGCTAGCAGCCCCCGGCTAGCAAGTGGCACAGGTACGCAGTATTTT
CDR3aa: CASSPRLASGTGTQYF

j_gene: TRBJ1-1
d_gene: TRBD1
abundance: .
v_gene: TRBV6-1
CDR3nt: TGTGCCAGCAGTCCGAGACAGGGGCTTCGTACTGAAGCTTTCTTT
CDR3aa: CASSPRQGLRTEAFF

j_gene: TRBJ2-7
d_gene: .
abundance: .
v_gene: TRBV11-2
CDR3nt: TGTACCAGCAGCTTTTACGAGGGCACCGAGCAGTACTTC
CDR3aa: CTSSFYEGTEQYF

j_gene: TRBJ2-7
d_gene: TRBD2
abundance: .
v_gene: TRBV7-9
CDR3nt: TGTGCCAGCATCCCGGGACTAGCGGGAATGTGGGAGCAGTACTTC
CDR3aa: CASIPGLAGMWEQYF

j_gene: TRBJ1-2
d_gene: .
abundance: many
v_gene: TRBV29-1
CDR3nt: TGCAGCGTGGAAGGCGGTGGCTACACCTTC
CDR3aa: CSVEGGGYTF

j_gene: TRBJ2-3
d_gene: .
abundance: .
v_gene: TRBV5-1
CDR3nt: TGCGCCAGCAGCTTGGGGATGGAATCAGATACGCAGTATTTT
CDR3aa: CASSLGMESDTQYF

j_gene: TRBJ1-2
d_gene: .
abundance: .
v_gene: TRBV29-1
CDR3nt: TGCAGCGTTGCTTCGCGGGGAGGTGGCTACACCTTC
CDR3aa: CSVASRGGGYTF

j_gene: TRBJ1-1
d_gene: .
abundance: many
v_gene: TRBV11-1
CDR3nt: TGTGCCAGCAGCTTAGTCCCCATGACAGGTCCGAACACTGAAGCTTTCTTT
CDR3aa: CASSLVPMTGPNTEAFF

j_gene: TRBJ2-2
d_gene: .
abundance: .
v_gene: TRBV11-3
CDR3nt: TGTGTCAGCAGCTTAGGCGACGTTACCGGTGAGCTGTTTTTT
CDR3aa: CVSSLGDVTGELFF

j_gene: TRBJ2-2
d_gene: .
abundance: many
v_gene: TRBV6-5
CDR3nt: TGTGCCTGCAAATTAGACAGCGGGTACACCGGGGAGCTGTTTTTT
CDR3aa: CACKLDSGYTGELFF

j_gene: TRBJ2-3
d_gene: .
abundance: few
v_gene: TRBV4-3
CDR3nt: TGCGCCAGCAGCCAGGGGGCTAGGGCAGATACGCAGTATTTT
CDR3aa: CASSQGARADTQYF

j_gene: TRBJ2-2
d_gene: TRBD1
abundance: many
v_gene: TRBV12-3/TRBV12-4
CDR3nt: TGTGCCAGCAGTCCCGGGACAGGGGGCGCAAACACCGGGGAGCTGTTTTTT
CDR3aa: CASSPGTGGANTGELFF

j_gene: TRBJ1-2
d_gene: .
abundance: .
v_gene: TRBV10-2
CDR3nt: TGCGCCACCCTGGACGGGAACTATGGCTACACCTTC
CDR3aa: CATLDGNYGYTF

j_gene: TRBJ2-1
d_gene: TRBD1
abundance: .
v_gene: TRBV12-3/TRBV12-4
CDR3nt: TGTGCCAGCAGCCCGGGACAGGGCGTTAGGAGCTCCTACAATGAGCAGTTCTTC
CDR3aa: CASSPGQGVRSSYNEQFF

j_gene: TRBJ1-2
d_gene: .
abundance: .
v_gene: TRBV28
CDR3nt: TGTACCAGCAGGACACCAGGGCATGGCTACACCTTC
CDR3aa: CTSRTPGHGYTF

j_gene: TRBJ2-1
d_gene: TRBD1
abundance: .
v_gene: TRBV6-1
CDR3nt: TGTGCCAGCAGTGAACCCGGGGACAGGGTGCTCAATGAGCAGTTCTTC
CDR3aa: CASSEPGDRVLNEQFF

j_gene: TRBJ2-3
d_gene: .
abundance: .
v_gene: TRBV29-1
CDR3nt: TGCAGCTTTGAGGGCGGGGTCACAGATACGCAATATTTT
CDR3aa: CSFEGGVTDTQYF

j_gene: TRBJ1-2
d_gene: .
abundance: few
v_gene: TRBV5-5
CDR3nt: TGTGCCAGCAGCTTGTCAGGGCGCGCCTATGGCTACACCTTC
CDR3aa: CASSLSGRAYGYTF